This T cell receptor beta chain is from a study of cytomegalovirus exposure and HLA in healthy donors (dated by TCRdb to 2017 to 2019). Looking at the study overall: In an earlier analysis of approximately 640 of the donors, approximately 260 Gb of sequence data and 95 million to 130 million unique TCR beta sequences from roughly 200 million T cells were reported. An early release covering roughly 640 HLA-typed donors comprised about 290 gigabases of sequencing data and roughly 85 million unique TCR sequences. Among the 398 genotyped donors, roughly 80% belonged to the genetic ancestry cluster associated with self-reported Caucasian donors. The study aimed to test whether cataloging public T cell receptors could reveal signatures of past pathogen exposure. Using immunosequencing, the study profiled T cell repertoires from around 670 subjects and related those repertoires to cytomegalovirus serostatus. In addition to the first cohort of around 670 subjects, a separate validation cohort of 120 different subjects was used. High-throughput TCR immunosequencing, statistical association of individual TCRs with disease status, and machine learning were combined to predict cytomegalovirus infection status. A later analysis re-examined previously published TCR beta repertoires from about 700 donors and added high-resolution HLA genotyping to investigate patterns of TCR occurrence. In the later analysis, no new phenotypic data were used to find candidate immune exposures; instead, reliance was placed on TCR beta sequences and their occurrence across donors. In an earlier analysis of over 550 of the donors, high-throughput TCR beta sequencing was used to judge whether each TCR beta V gene segment behaved as functional or pseudogenic. Alongside the repertoire data, information on donor age, sex, ethnicity and CMV serostatus was compiled. A later genetic analysis took genome-wide SNP genotypes for about 55% of the 666 donors and used that subset as a discovery cohort. Every repertoire in the discovery cohort had been generated on one and the same sequencing platform. Class I and class II HLA loci were covered by the typing at four-digit resolution. The number of typed donors differed by locus: about 629-630 for A, B, C, DRB1 and DQB1; 500 to 550 for DQA1; fewer than 610 for DPA1; and about 470 for DPB1. Roughly five DR-DQ haplotypes were handled as single units for association and clustering because linkage in the cohort was strong. Among some 400 genotyped donors of the cohort, an average of roughly 230,000 unique TCR beta nucleotide sequences was sequenced per donor, of which roughly 17% were non-productive.

As to this clone: The target of this receptor is not known. Within one base of it there is no much larger clone, and no base qualities were kept.

Results the study describes overall, beyond this receptor: Correlated functional status among segregating V segments might reflect linkage disequilibrium, but an unknown experimental factor could not be ruled out. Roughly uniform sequencing depth across donors was assumed in presence/absence analyses, although this assumption may not hold. Only TCR beta chains were sequenced in this cohort, and the absence of alpha or paired-chain data limited detectable features. A later analysis reported that several top co-occurrence clusters appeared linked to parvovirus B19, influenza, CMV and Epstein-Barr virus. The earlier analysis of about 600 of the donors excluded seventeen rarely observed V segments, including chromosome 9 orphons, because counts were too low. Cytomegalovirus status was reported to be diagnosed by the classifier with high specificity and sensitivity in both the original and validation cohorts. HLA typing was unavailable for some donors at each locus, so association tests used only the typed subset. A later genetic analysis associated a missense DCLRE1C variant with V-gene and J-gene trimming of TCR beta chains, and an independent cohort replicated the association. While some public TCRs were present in many individuals, most TCR sequences turned up only very rarely across donors. When HLA alleles, especially DR and DQ, strongly co-occurred, TCR associations were difficult to assign to individual alleles. In an earlier analysis of under 600 of the donors, most TCR beta V segments were observed in productive rearrangements about 90% or about 30% of the time, broadly matching IMGT annotations. In a later analysis, HLA-associated TCR beta chains were found to be more clonally expanded and to have lower generation probabilities than equally common non-associated chains. A cluster of highly shared sequence variants was judged likely to be a technical artifact of the sequencing pipeline. In a later genetic analysis, fewer N-insertions in productive TCRs were reported among donors in an Asian-associated ancestry cluster than the roughly 640-donor mean. According to a later analysis, TCR association rates differed among HLA loci, with DRB1 alleles showing the most associated TCRs and HLA-C alleles showing the fewest. Because the 87-base-pair reads could not distinguish some IMGT-functional V segments, including TRBV6-2 and TRBV6-3, those segments were excluded. A later analysis associated about 17,000 TCR beta sequences with specific HLA alleles at a false discovery rate of 0.05. For the cohort, immune exposure information was limited to CMV serostatus. Most CMV-associated TCR beta chains appeared to be HLA-restricted in a later analysis, and the HLA associations seemed to be driven largely by CMV exposure. A further reported finding was that TCR beta sequences accurately predicted the HLA-A and HLA-B alleles for most subjects in the first cohort. A total of some 180 TCR beta chains were listed by the study as associated with cytomegalovirus. The authors suggested that the approach could potentially be extended to other disease states and immunological phenotypes. In vitro tests confirmed that a few of the cytomegalovirus-associated TCR beta chains recognize cytomegalovirus antigens.

The cohort was made up of roughly 670 healthy bone marrow donors. Cohort members were all nominally healthy when sampled, although unrecorded immune exposures were likely present. The donor was CMV seronegative and was included in the group of over 300 seronegative cohort members. A peripheral blood sample was provided by each donor, and peripheral blood mononuclear cells were used for TCR beta sequencing. Genomic DNA extraction from the blood cell samples was performed with the Qiagen DNeasy Blood Extraction Kit. Via the germline V gene, CDR1 is MDHEN and CDR2 SYDVKM. Clipping removes 8 bases from V and 2 bases from J, with 2 as the unmatched junction base count. The CDR3 has 14 amino acids, counting the end cysteine and phenylalanine. Only the CDR3 region is kept as DNA, spanning 42 bases read in frame from base 1. The library relied on the immunoSEQ multiplex PCR assay. The multiplex PCR relied on a mix of 60 forward primers for TCR Vbeta segments and 13 reverse primers for TCR Jbeta segments. The CDR3 region of rearranged TCR beta genes was amplified from genomic DNA with a multiplex PCR assay. The Illumina HiSeq System was used to sequence the amplified TCR beta libraries as 87-base-pair reads. As for how the authors treated the data: A later analysis tallied around 82 million unique TCR beta chains across the 666 repertoires, and around 10 million of those chains were shared by two or more donors. Raw reads were error-corrected and collapsed into unique sequences with a nearest-neighbor algorithm that merged closely related sequences to remove PCR and sequencing errors. CDR3 sequences were aligned to IMGT reference sequences to assign V, D and J gene segments. Each retained sequence needed at least a six-nucleotide match to both a V gene segment and a J gene segment. A rearrangement counted as productive if the CDR3 had no stop codons and remained in frame with V and J, and every other rearrangement counted as non-productive. CDR3 was defined by IMGT convention, running from the second conserved V-encoded cysteine to the conserved J-encoded phenylalanine. The earlier analysis of around 640 of the donors excluded sequences that lacked an unambiguous match to a single V gene segment. In an earlier analysis of around 590 of the donors, a V segment was called functional when productive rearrangements were above 56.7%, and segregating when the standard deviation between donors exceeded 5%. A statistical classification framework was built for diagnosing cytomegalovirus status from the catalog of TCR beta chain sequences. In a later analysis, V and J genes were assigned by comparing TCR nucleotide sequences against IMGT/GENE-DB human TR gene sequences. Using the TCRdist pipeline, a later analysis assigned CDR3 sequences along with most-parsimonious VDJ recombination scenarios. In a later analysis, every TCR beta chain was defined by the combination of its CDR3 amino acid sequence and its V-gene family, and reads without a unique V-gene family were dropped. In a later analysis, 500 to 700 highly shared, low-generation-probability nucleotide sequences were removed to address suspected cross-contamination and a sequencing artifact. A later analysis calculated a clonal expansion index for each public chain from normalized within-repertoire ranks of inferred template counts. A later analysis computed generation probabilities with a VDJ recombination model fitted to out-of-frame rearrangements, and checked the results against IGoR. A later analysis scored TCR-TCR, TCR-HLA and TCR-CMV co-occurrence with hypergeometric tests, applying a repertoire-size bias correction to TCR pairs. To estimate false discovery rates, a later analysis permuted the HLA or CMV assignments 20 times. A later analysis grouped co-occurring TCRs with DBSCAN, adding TCRdist sequence similarity when clustering within HLA-allele-positive subsets. Repertoires with fewer than 30,000 or more than 120,000 public chains were left out of co-occurrence clustering, as were a few repertoires with anomalous nucleotide sharing. TCRdb limited this immuneACCESS table to in-frame rearrangements with V and J called. A share of clones is missing; checked studies link under half to unresolved V genes, and the rest is unexplained. That table supplies the V and J calls and clone size; D and trimming were determined from the DNA. The sample table shows under 200,000 clones, and 70% to 80% are seen once. The leading ten clones occupy around 2.3% of the sample.

This receptor chain uses TRBV28 and TRBJ2-1; TRBD2 fits 11 bases in the junction. The TCR originated in a woman aged 45-65 years in good health and CMV-seronegative. The source material was PBMCs. The DNA is TGTGCCAGCGAGACTAGCGGGACCTACAATGAGCAGTTCTTC. It specifies CASETSGTYNEQFF.